Sequencing of this TCR beta chain was carried out in a study of T cell repertoires in cytomegalovirus infection. With regard to this clonotype: Its target is unknown.

Between the trimmed V and J ends, which lost 10 bases and 7 bases, there was a span of 20 bases. This CDR3 spans 13 amino acids. From germline, CDR1 is MNHNS and CDR2 SASEGT. TCRdb re-called the reads with MiXCR, one entry per CDR3 protein. The top ten clones hold roughly 12% of a sample with 900,000 to 950,000 distinct CDR3 sequences, 31% of them seen once. Study-level results: Carriers of CMV and the relevant HLA type were discriminated by public TCR beta frequency.

The rearrangement joins TRBV6-1 to TRBJ2-7; D is perhaps TRBD1 (6 bases). This receptor was taken from a human donor in good health (CMV status not recorded). Some clones in this sample may be carry-over from other donors' samples. Sequencing was performed on cultured CD8+ T cells from PBMCs, taken from culture after CMV antigen stimulation. The CDR3 here is CANRLDRSREQYF. The CDR3 DNA is TGTGCCAACAGGCTTGACAGGAGTCGGGAGCAGTACTTC.